One and the same sample provided the 15 T cell receptor beta chains below, sequenced in a study of T cell responses to AZD1222 COVID-19 vaccine. Here immunoSEQ multiplex PCR was the method, and the copy in TCRdb shows in-frame clones only, minus some. The sample has roughly 120,000 clones, over 75% seen once. Sequences were derived from peripheral blood, sampled on day 0 of AZD1222 vaccination. The receptors were sampled from an adult in good health.

This chain links TRBV7-9 with TRBJ1-4; a possible D gene is TRBD1 (6 bases). Trimming took off 2 bases at V and 4 bases at J, with 17 bases between the two ends. The CDR3 has 17 residues. Per the germline V gene, CDR1 is SEHNR and CDR2 is FQNEAQ (reference sequence). CDR3 amino acids: CASSLLHGGGYNEKLFF. CDR3 DNA sequence: TGTGCCAGCAGCTTACTCCACGGCGGGGGCTATAATGAAAAACTGTTTTTT. The full variable domain, completed using reference TRBV7-9 and TRBJ1-4, is DTGVSQNPRHKITKRGQNVTFRCDPISEHNRLYWYRQTLGQGPEFLTYFQNEAQLEKSRLLSDRFSAERPKGSFSTLEIQRTEQGDSAMYLCASSLLHGGGYNEKLFFGSGTQLSVL.

The CDR3 reads CASRPRQGRQPQHF. The DNA of the CDR3 is TGTGCCAGCAGACCTAGACAGGGCCGTCAGCCCCAGCATTTT. This chain connects TRBV6-5 to TRBJ1-5, with 7 bases lining up with TRBD1. The CDR3 has 14 amino acids. Germline V gene sequence: CDR1 MNHEY, CDR2 SVGAGI. Unmatched junction bases numbered 8, after V lost 6 bases and J lost 6 bases.

In DNA, the CDR3 is TGTGCCAGCTCCCATCCGGGACATTATTATCAGCCCCAGCATTTT. This gives the protein CASSHPGHYYQPQHF. The chain combines TRBV6-4 with TRBJ1-5, with TRBD1 as a possible D gene (6 bases). The CDR3 totals 15 residues. Trimming left V 8 bases short and J 5 bases short, with 19 bases between. CDR1 MRHNA and CDR2 SNTAGT come from the germline V gene.

The chain recombines TRBV28 with TRBJ1-4, with unresolved D. Germline values: CDR1 MDHEN, CDR2 SYDVKM. V shed 1 base and J shed 8 bases, with 11 bases lying between them. The CDR3 has 14 amino acids. The CDR3 here is CASSLSRVGEKLFF. The CDR3 DNA reads TGTGCCAGCAGTTTATCGAGGGTGGGGGAAAAACTGTTTTTT.

The chain carries TRBV27 and TRBJ2-7, with D possibly matching TRBD1 (5 bases). The CDR3 contains 16 residues. The germline V and J ends were trimmed by 7 bases and 6 bases, with 25 bases remaining between them. Germline V CDR1 and CDR2: MNHEY, SMNVEV (reference sequence). CDR3 residues: CASTDYQGSQSGEQYF. CDR3 sequence (DNA): TGTGCCAGCACCGATTACCAGGGTTCCCAAAGTGGCGAGCAGTACTTC.

The rearrangement links TRBV6-5 to TRBJ1-1; D not resolved. V shed 6 bases and J shed 4 bases, with 12 bases lying between them. Germline V gene data show CDR1 as MNHEY and CDR2 as SVGAGI. The CDR3 spans 13 residues. The CDR3: CASRREGVTEAFF. The CDR3 DNA follows: TGTGCCAGCAGGAGGGAAGGCGTCACTGAAGCTTTCTTT.

The genes are TRBV10-3 and TRBJ2-6; D gene unclear. V lost 3 bases to trimming and J lost 0 bases, with 6 bases between them. In germline, CDR1 is ENHRY, CDR2 SYGVKD. This CDR3 region has 15 residues. The CDR3 spells CAISEGDSGANVLTF. CDR3 sequence (DNA): TGTGCCATCAGTGAAGGAGACTCTGGGGCCAACGTCCTGACTTTC.

In DNA, the CDR3 is TGTGCCAGCAGTGACGGCGGGGGGGCCGTAGATACGCAGTATTTT. Its translation: CASSDGGGAVDTQYF. The V call is TRBV6-4, the J call TRBJ2-3; 9 positions agree with TRBD2. Germline V lookup: CDR1 MRHNA, CDR2 SNTAGT. The CDR3 has 15 residues. Trimming removed 2 bases from V and 5 bases from J; junction bases left unmatched: 5.

The J gene is TRBJ1-1, the V gene TRBV3-1 (or the pseudogene TRBV3-2), with TRBD1 as a possible D gene (6 bases). V was clipped by 1 base and J by 10 bases, with 16 bases between them. The CDR3 contains 14 residues. The germline V gene has CDR1 LGHDT and CDR2 YNNKEL (reference sequence). CDR3 DNA: TGTGCCAGCAGCCAAGGTTTTCAGGGGCGCACAGCTTTCTTT. This gives the protein CASSQGFQGRTAFF.

This chain uses TRBV11-3 with TRBJ1-1; TRBD1 is a possible D gene (6 bases). The CDR3 spans 18 residues. The V gene lost 3 bases and the J gene lost 3 bases, with 23 bases spanning the gap. Germline values: CDR1 SGHNT, CDR2 YENEEA. The CDR3 reads CASSFRSQGIAGDTEAFF. The CDR3 DNA sequence: TGTGCCAGCAGCTTTCGTTCACAGGGCATCGCTGGAGACACTGAAGCTTTCTTT.

The chain couples TRBV15 to TRBJ1-5, with 7 bases identical to TRBD1. The CDR3 has 15 amino acids. J lost 0 bases, V lost 7 bases, and 6 bases had no gene match. The germline CDR1 and CDR2 sequences are LNHNV and YYDKDF (reference sequence). CDR3 in amino acids: CATNPGQYSNQPQHF. The CDR3 nucleotides read TGTGCCACCAACCCGGGACAGTATAGCAATCAGCCCCAGCATTTT. Filled out from reference TRBV15 and TRBJ1-5, the complete variable domain reads DAMVIQNPRYQVTQFGKPVTLSCSQTLNHNVMYWYQQKSSQAPKLLFHYYDKDFNNEADTPDNFQSRRPNTSFCFLDIRSPGLGDTAMYLCATNPGQYSNQPQHFGDGTRLSIL.

The chain links TRBV19 to TRBJ2-2; TRBD1 matches at 8 bases. The CDR3 extends over 16 amino acids. Germline CDR1 is LNHDA and CDR2 is SQIVND (reference sequence). V trimming: 3 bases; J trimming: 4 bases; junction bases outside the gene matches: 7. CDR3 coding DNA: TGTGCCAGTAGTATTTTTCAGGGGGCAGGCACCGGGGAGCTGTTTTTT. Translation: CASSIFQGAGTGELFF.

This sequence joins TRBV5-1 and TRBJ1-5; D might be TRBD1 (5 bases). This CDR3 is 15 amino acids long. V lost 4 bases, J lost 3 bases, and 14 bases lay in between. Germline assignment: CDR1 SGHRS and CDR2 YFSETQ. The CDR3 DNA is TGCGCCAGCAGCCCCGGGGACGGCCCCAATCAGCCCCAGCATTTT. Amino acids: CASSPGDGPNQPQHF.

The chain joins TRBV18 to TRBJ2-2; a weak D match, TRBD2 (5 bases). The V gene's germline CDR1 is KGHSH and CDR2 LQKENI. V lost 3 bases and J lost 3, with 11 bases in between. This CDR3 has 15 amino acids. The CDR3 is CASSPGVGDTGELFF. CDR3 bases: TGTGCCAGCTCACCCGGGGTCGGAGACACCGGGGAGCTGTTTTTT.

The chain links TRBV7-3 to TRBJ2-7, with 9 bases that match TRBD1. Germline CDR1 is SGHTA and CDR2 is FQGTGA. There are 15 residues in the CDR3. The V and J ends lost 5 bases and 3 bases, in that order; junction bases with no gene match: 8. CDR3 DNA sequence: TGTGCCAGCAGCCCCAACAGGGGGCCCAACTACGAGCAGTACTTC. This translates into CASSPNRGPNYEQYF. Full variable domain (remainder filled in from reference TRBV7-3 and TRBJ2-7): GAGVSQTPSNKVTEKGKYVELRCDPISGHTALYWYRQSLGQGPEFLIYFQGTGAADDSGLPNDRFFAVRPEGSVSTLKIQRTERGDSAVYLCASSPNRGPNYEQYFGPGTRLTVT.